This is a list of T cell receptor beta chains from one sample in a study of T cell clonotyping in hematopoietic cell transplantation. TCRdb's table, derived via immunoSEQ multiplex PCR, lists solely in-frame clones and lacks some. The table lists 25,000 to 35,000 clones, nearly 97% of them singletons. Sequencing was performed on peripheral blood mononuclear cells. The receptors originated from a man aged 50 to 60 in good health. Some clones in this sample may be carry-over from other donors' samples. CDR3s include the opening cysteine and the closing phenylalanine or tryptophan. The order of the fields is J gene, clone size, CDR3 length, D gene, V gene, CDR3 DNA, CDR3 protein. D genes are given only for firm matches. Clone size is given for some rows only: seen once, a few or many times, or a class if the clone is expanded.

>TRBJ2-7|NA|12|NA|TRBV5-1
TGCGCCAGCAGCTTGGATGCCACCTCGCAGTACTTC
CASSLDATSQYF
>TRBJ2-7|NA|10|TRBD1|TRBV29-1
TGCAGCGTTGGACAGGGGAGACAGTACTTC
CSVGQGRQYF
>TRBJ2-3|NA|14|NA|TRBV19
TGTGCCAGTAGTGTCCAGCCCGGATCAGATACGCAGTATTTT
CASSVQPGSDTQYF
>TRBJ1-2|NA|13|NA|TRBV5-1
TGCGCCAGCAGCTTGTCAGGGGATCGTGGCTACACCTTC
CASSLSGDRGYTF
>TRBJ2-5|NA|15|TRBD2|TRBV5-1
TGCGCCAGCAGCTTAACTAGCGGGGGGCAAGAGACCCAGTACTTC
CASSLTSGGQETQYF
>TRBJ1-2|few|14|NA|TRBV5-1
TGCGCCAGCAATATCAGAGGGGGAGGTGGTGGCTACACCTTC
CASNIRGGGGGYTF
>TRBJ2-7|NA|14|TRBD1|TRBV7-9
TGTGCCAGCAGCTACGGACAGGGAGGCTACGAGCAGTACTTC
CASSYGQGGYEQYF
>TRBJ2-3|NA|15|NA|TRBV29-1
TGCAGCGTTTCGGGAGGACAGGGTGGGACAGATACGCAGTATTTT
CSVSGGQGGTDTQYF
>TRBJ2-2|NA|14|NA|TRBV19
TGTGCCAGTAGTCTCACACGAAAGACACCGGAGCTGTTTTTT
CASSLTRKTPELFF
>TRBJ2-7|few|11|NA|TRBV30
TGTGCCTGGAGTAAGGGCTACGAGCAGTACTTC
CAWSKGYEQYF
>TRBJ2-5|NA|12|NA|TRBV2
TGTGCCAGCTCGGACTCTCAAGAGACCCAGTACTTC
CASSDSQETQYF
>TRBJ2-7|NA|13|NA|TRBV10-1
TGCGCCAGCAGTGAGTGGAAAGGAGGCGAGCAGTACTTC
CASSEWKGGEQYF
>TRBJ1-3|NA|13|NA|TRBV30
TGTGCCTGGAGTAAAGGGGCTGGAAACACCATATATTTT
CAWSKGAGNTIYF
>TRBJ2-2|NA|14|TRBD1|TRBV6-1
TGTGCCAGCAGTGGCCTACAGGGGGCCGGGGAGCTGTTTTTT
CASSGLQGAGELFF
>TRBJ1-6|NA|12|NA|TRBV5-1
TGCGCCGGGGAGGGTGAAAGCTTCACCCTCCACTTT
CAGEGESFTLHF
>TRBJ2-7|NA|15|NA|TRBV4-3
TGCGCCAGCAGCCAAGAGGCGACTATGGTCGACGAGCAGTACTTC
CASSQEATMVDEQYF
>TRBJ2-5|NA|17|TRBD2|TRBV5-6
TGTGCCAGCAGCTTGTCGGTGGGCGGGGGGGCATACGAGACCCAGTACTTC
CASSLSVGGGAYETQYF
>TRBJ2-7|NA|12|NA|TRBV10-3
TGTGCCATCAGTTCTAGCTCCTACGAGCAGTACTTC
CAISSSSYEQYF
>TRBJ1-1|NA|13|NA|TRBV5-1
TGCGCCAGCAGCTTAGAGCAGGGGACAGAAGCTTTCTTT
CASSLEQGTEAFF
>TRBJ2-7|NA|15|TRBD1|TRBV18
TGTGCCAGCTCCCACCGGGACAGGGATGTTCGGGAGCAGTACTTC
CASSHRDRDVREQYF
>TRBJ1-2|NA|12|NA|TRBV30
TGTGCCTGGAGTGTTACGGGGTATGGCTACACCTTC
CAWSVTGYGYTF
>TRBJ1-4|NA|14|TRBD1|TRBV6-5
TGTGCCAGCAAAGAACAGGGGAGTATCGAAAAACTGTTTTTT
CASKEQGSIEKLFF
>TRBJ2-7|once|15|TRBD1|TRBV7-2
TGTGCCAGCAGCCCGCGACAGGGGGCGACCTACGAGCAGTACTTC
CASSPRQGATYEQYF
>TRBJ1-6|NA|15|NA|TRBV4-1
TGCGCCAGCAGCCAAGAGGGTTCCTATAATTCACCCCTCCACTTT
CASSQEGSYNSPLHF
>TRBJ2-7|NA|16|NA|TRBV15
TGTGCCACCAGCAGAGGGGGGGGACAAGGGATTTACGAGCAGTACTTC
CATSRGGGQGIYEQYF
>TRBJ2-5|NA|14|NA|TRBV5-1
TGCGCCAGCAGCTTTGTAGGGGCCCAAGAGACCCAGTACTTC
CASSFVGAQETQYF
>TRBJ1-4|once|12|NA|TRBV29-1
TGCAGCGTTGACCAGGGTGGGGAAAAACTGTTTTTT
CSVDQGGEKLFF
>TRBJ1-6|NA|16|TRBD1|TRBV2
TGTGCCAGCAGTGGGGGCAGGGGGTTTCATAATTCACCCCTCCACTTT
CASSGGRGFHNSPLHF
>TRBJ1-2|NA|14|NA|TRBV19
TGTGCCAGTAGTATCCTTGGGGCTAACTATGGCTACACCTTC
CASSILGANYGYTF
>TRBJ2-7|once|14|NA|TRBV7-2
TGTGCCAGCAGCTTACACAGGAGCCGGTACGAGCAGTACTTC
CASSLHRSRYEQYF
>TRBJ1-2|NA|14|NA|TRBV7-6
TGTGCCAGCAGCTTAGATACAGGAAACTATGGCTACACCTTC
CASSLDTGNYGYTF